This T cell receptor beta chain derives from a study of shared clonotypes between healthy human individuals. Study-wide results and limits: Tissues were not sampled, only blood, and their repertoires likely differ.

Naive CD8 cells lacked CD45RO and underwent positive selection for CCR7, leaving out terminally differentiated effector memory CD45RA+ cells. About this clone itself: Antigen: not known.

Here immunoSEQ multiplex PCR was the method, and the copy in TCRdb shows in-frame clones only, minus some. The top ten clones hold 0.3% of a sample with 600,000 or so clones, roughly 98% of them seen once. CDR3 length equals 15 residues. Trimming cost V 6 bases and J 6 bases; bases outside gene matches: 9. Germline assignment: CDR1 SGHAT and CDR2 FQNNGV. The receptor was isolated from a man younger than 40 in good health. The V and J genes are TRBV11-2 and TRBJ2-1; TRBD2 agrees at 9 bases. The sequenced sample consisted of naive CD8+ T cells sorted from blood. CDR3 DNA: TGTGCCAGCAGTTACACCGGGACTAGCCTCAATGAGCAGTTCTTC. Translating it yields CASSYTGTSLNEQFF.